Shown below are 18 T cell receptor beta chains from a single sample sequenced in a study of blood T cell repertoires in COVID-19. TCRdb's table, derived via immunoSEQ multiplex PCR, lists solely in-frame clones and lacks some. In the table there are around 370,000 clones, approximately 89% of which are singletons. Sequencing was done on a sample of peripheral blood. Receptors were obtained from a woman aged 18-29 years who had recovered from COVID-19.

A word on this clone: Within the sample, other DNA sequences also encode this same CDR3. This sequence joins TRBV5-4 and TRBJ2-3; unclear D gene. The V end was cut by 1 base, the J end by 1 base, with 4 bases between. Germline assignment: CDR1 SGHNT and CDR2 YYREEE (reference sequence). The CDR3 is 13 amino acids. The CDR3 spells CASSLQGTDTQYF. The CDR3 DNA reads as TGTGCCAGCAGCTTGCAGGGCACAGATACGCAGTATTTT. Looking up the rest from reference TRBV5-4 and TRBJ2-3 gives the full variable domain: ETGVTQSPTHLIKTRGQQVTLRCSSQSGHNTVSWYQQALGQGPQFIFQYYREEENGRGNFPPRFSGLQFPNYSSELNVNALELDDSALYLCASSLQGTDTQYFGPGTRLTVL.

The chain couples TRBV6-6 to TRBJ2-1; a weak D match, TRBD2 (7 bases). The CDR3 consists of 13 residues. V was pared by 5 bases and J by 14 bases, with 19 bases between. CDR1 and CDR2 from the germline V gene are MNHNY and SVGAGI (reference sequence). CDR3 in amino acids: CASSEGGPTYKFF. DNA for the CDR3: TGTGCCAGCAGTGAGGGGGGGCCCACTTATAAGTTCTTC.

The chain uses TRBV5-1 and TRBJ2-1, with 9 bases aligning to TRBD2. The length of the CDR3 is 15 residues. V lost 0 bases and J lost 7; bases outside the gene matches: 5. Looked up from germline, CDR1 is SGHRS and CDR2 is YFSETQ. The CDR3 bases are TGCGCCAGCAGCTTGGTTGGGCGGGAGGGAAATGAGCAGTTCTTC. It translates to CASSLVGREGNEQFF.

V is TRBV4-1 and J is TRBJ2-1; 13 positions match TRBD2. CDR3 length: 16 amino acids. Germline trimming cut 5 bases from V and 6 bases from J; bases unmatched to any gene: 7. Germline CDR1 reads MGHRA; CDR2 reads YSYEKL. The CDR3 loop reads CASSFAGTSGTNEQFF. The DNA of the CDR3 is TGCGCCAGCAGCTTCGCCGGGACTAGCGGGACCAATGAGCAGTTCTTC.

The gene calls are TRBV5-1 and TRBJ2-5; a possible D gene is TRBD2 (5 bases). The V end was cut by 1 base, the J end by 5 bases, with 12 bases between. The CDR3 spans 14 residues. CDR1 and CDR2 from the germline V gene are SGHRS and YFSETQ. In nucleotides, the CDR3 is TGCGCCAGCAGCTTGATCCCTAGCACTGAGACCCAGTACTTC. Its protein is CASSLIPSTETQYF.

The rearrangement links TRBV20-1 to TRBJ2-2; TRBD2 matches 8 bases. The V gene's germline CDR1 is DFQATT and CDR2 SNEGSKA (reference sequence). The CDR3 contains 16 residues. Trimming cost V 3 bases and J 4 bases; bases outside gene matches: 10. The CDR3 DNA sequence: TGCAGTGCTAGTGGACCGGGACTAGAGTCCACCGGGGAGCTGTTTTTT. Its translation is CSASGPGLESTGELFF.

The rearrangement links TRBV10-3 to TRBJ1-1; 7 bases align to TRBD1. V lost 1 base, J lost 10 bases, and 3 bases stayed unmatched. Germline CDR1 ENHRY, CDR2 SYGVKD. The CDR3 spans 12 residues. In nucleotides, the CDR3 is TGTGCCATCAGTGAGTTTCAGGGGGGAGCTTTCTTT. Its translation is CAISEFQGGAFF.

The V gene is TRBV14, the J gene TRBJ1-2; TRBD1 matches 12 bases. The CDR3 spans 15 residues. The germline V gene encodes CDR1 SGHDN and CDR2 FVKESK. The trim removed 4 bases at V and 7 bases at J, leaving 7 bases unmatched. The CDR3 sequence: CASSLVSGQGAGYTF. In DNA form, the CDR3 reads TGTGCCAGCAGCCTAGTTTCGGGACAGGGGGCTGGCTACACCTTC.

This chain joins TRBV2 and TRBJ1-1, with no clear D. Looked up from germline, CDR1 is SNHLY and CDR2 is FYNNEI. V shed 7 bases and J shed 1 base, with 16 bases lying between them. There are 15 residues in the CDR3. The CDR3 spells CASMRLPRPNTEAFF. The CDR3 nucleotides are TGTGCCAGCATGCGACTCCCGAGGCCGAACACTGAAGCTTTCTTT. Together with reference TRBV2 and TRBJ1-1, the CDR3 gives the full variable domain: EPEVTQTPSHQVTQMGQEVILRCVPISNHLYFYWYRQILGQKVEFLVSFYNNEISEKSEIFDDQFSVERPDGSNFTLKIRSTKLEDSAMYFCASMRLPRPNTEAFFGQGTRLTVV.

The chain uses TRBV18 and TRBJ2-3, with 8 bases matching TRBD1. Per germline, CDR1 KGHSH and CDR2 LQKENI. Trimming at V came to 3 bases and at J to 2 bases, leaving 7 bases not matched to a gene. The CDR3 has 16 residues. In nucleotides, the CDR3 is TGTGCCAGCTCACCCAGGACAGGGCGGCCCACAGATACGCAGTATTTT. This encodes CASSPRTGRPTDTQYF.

Only a few counts were recorded for this clone. This chain joins TRBV7-2 and TRBJ1-1, with D tentatively TRBD1 (5 bases). V lost 0 bases and J 4 bases, leaving 12 bases between the germline ends. Germline V gene sequence: CDR1 SGHTA, CDR2 FQGNSA. The CDR3 covers 15 residues. The CDR3 coding sequence is TGTGCCAGCAGCTTAGCAATCGGGGGAGCCACTGAAGCTTTCTTT. Encoded protein: CASSLAIGGATEAFF.

The chain has TRBV29-1 and TRBJ1-4, with no clear D. Germline V gene data show CDR1 as SQVTM and CDR2 as ANQGSEA. The CDR3 has 10 amino acids. Trimming removed 7 bases from V and 7 bases from J, with 7 bases in between. CDR3 nucleotide sequence: TGCAGCGCTGGAGGTGAAAAACTGTTTTTT. It is translated as CSAGGEKLFF.

This clone has more than one count but fewer than ten. The chain joins TRBV3-1 (or the pseudogene TRBV3-2) to TRBJ2-2, with TRBD1 identical over 7 bases. The CDR3 runs to 16 residues. Germline assignment: CDR1 LGHDT and CDR2 YNNKEL (reference sequence). With 3 bases clipped from V and 2 bases from J, the junction kept 6 bases outside the gene matches. The CDR3 region has the DNA TGTGCCAGCAGCCAGACCGGGACAGTTAACACCGGGGAGCTGTTTTTT. Protein product: CASSQTGTVNTGELFF.

The chain couples TRBV6-2 or TRBV6-3 to TRBJ2-3, with 8 bases lining up with TRBD2. The CDR3 covers 16 residues. Germline V gene data show CDR1 as MNHEY and CDR2 as SVGEGT. J was trimmed by 4 bases and V by 5 bases; bases with no gene match: 11. The CDR3 reads CASSPWKRTSPDTQYF. CDR3 nucleotide sequence: TGTGCCAGCAGTCCCTGGAAGAGGACTAGCCCAGATACGCAGTATTTT.

This sequence joins TRBV20-1 and TRBJ2-1; 13 bases line up with TRBD2. The CDR3 has 14 amino acids. V was pared by 3 bases and J by 5 bases, with 1 base of the junction left unmatched. Germline V lookup: CDR1 DFQATT, CDR2 SNEGSKA (reference sequence). CDR3 in DNA: TGCAGTGCTAGTACTAGCGGGAGGGACAATGAGCAGTTCTTC. It yields the protein CSASTSGRDNEQFF.

This chain links TRBV10-1 with TRBJ1-5; TRBD1 aligns across 11 bases. The CDR3 is 13 residues long. The trim removed 4 bases at V and 7 bases at J, leaving 0 bases unmatched. Per germline, CDR1 WNHNN and CDR2 SYGVQD (reference sequence). The CDR3 loop is CASSGTGGQPQHF. The CDR3 nucleotides read TGCGCCAGCAGTGGGACAGGGGGCCAGCCCCAGCATTTT.

The chain recombines TRBV30 with TRBJ1-1; 7 nucleotides align to TRBD1. The junction had 4 bases not matched to a gene; V was cut back by 3 bases and J by 0 bases. This CDR3 has 14 residues. Per the germline V gene, CDR1 is GTSNPN and CDR2 is SVGIG (reference sequence). The CDR3 loop is CAWSAGQLNTEAFF. In DNA, the CDR3 is TGTGCCTGGAGCGCGGGACAGTTGAACACTGAAGCTTTCTTT.

This chain uses TRBV6-5 with TRBJ1-5; D ambiguous. Trimming removed 2 bases from V and 9 bases from J, with 11 bases in between. Germline CDR1 reads MNHEY; CDR2 reads SVGAGI. The CDR3 totals 13 residues. CDR3 protein: CASSYRRDLPQHF. The CDR3 DNA reads TGTGCCAGCAGTTACAGGCGGGATCTGCCCCAGCATTTT.